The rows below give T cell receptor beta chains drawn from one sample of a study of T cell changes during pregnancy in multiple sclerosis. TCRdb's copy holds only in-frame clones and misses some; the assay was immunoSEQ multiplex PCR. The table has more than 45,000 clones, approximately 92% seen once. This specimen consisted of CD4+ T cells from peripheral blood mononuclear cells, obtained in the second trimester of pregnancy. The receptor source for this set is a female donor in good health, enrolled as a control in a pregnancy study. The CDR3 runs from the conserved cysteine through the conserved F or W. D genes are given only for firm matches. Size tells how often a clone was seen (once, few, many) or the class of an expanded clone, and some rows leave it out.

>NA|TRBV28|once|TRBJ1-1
CASRVGRGGAGTEAFF
TGTGCCAGCAGAGTTGGTAGGGGGGGCGCGGGAACTGAAGCTTTCTTT
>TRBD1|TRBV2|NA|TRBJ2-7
CASNFGTGNIEQYF
TGTGCCAGCAATTTCGGGACAGGGAATATAGAGCAGTACTTC
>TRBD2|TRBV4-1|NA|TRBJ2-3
CASSQPGAGGPDTQYF
TGCGCCAGCAGCCAACCAGGAGCGGGGGGCCCAGATACGCAGTATTTT
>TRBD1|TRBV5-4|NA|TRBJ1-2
CASSFWTGEGYTF
TGTGCCAGCAGCTTTTGGACAGGGGAGGGCTACACCTTC
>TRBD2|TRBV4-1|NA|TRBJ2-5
CASSHPGLAGGPGDRETQYF
TGCGCCAGCAGCCACCCCGGACTAGCGGGAGGACCGGGTGATCGGGAGACCCAGTACTTC
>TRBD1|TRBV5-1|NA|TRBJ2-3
CASSSDRADTDTQYF
TGCGCCAGCAGCTCGGACAGGGCCGACACAGATACGCAGTATTTT
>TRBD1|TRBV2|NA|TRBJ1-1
CADQQGARRAFF
TGTGCCGATCAACAGGGGGCACGCCGAGCTTTCTTT
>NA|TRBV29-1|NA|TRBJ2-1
CSARLSSYNEQFF
TGCAGCGCTCGCCTAAGCTCCTACAATGAGCAGTTCTTC
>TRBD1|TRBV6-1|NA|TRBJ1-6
CASSGEGARSSPLHF
TGTGCCAGCAGTGGAGAGGGGGCGAGAAGTTCACCCCTCCACTTT
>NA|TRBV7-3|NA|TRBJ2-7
CASSSRPGDEQYF
TGTGCCAGCAGCTCCCGCCCGGGAGACGAGCAGTACTTC
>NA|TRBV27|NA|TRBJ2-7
CASSANPDSEQYF
TGTGCCAGCAGTGCAAATCCCGACAGCGAGCAGTACTTC
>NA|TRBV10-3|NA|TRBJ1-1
CAAKAGADTEAFF
TGTGCCGCCAAAGCGGGGGCTGACACTGAAGCTTTCTTT
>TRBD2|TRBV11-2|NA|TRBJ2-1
CASSRGLAGNNEQFF
TGTGCCAGCAGCCGAGGACTAGCGGGGAACAATGAGCAGTTCTTC
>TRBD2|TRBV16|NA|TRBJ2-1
CASSQGLAGGEQFF
TGTGCCAGCAGCCAAGGTCTAGCGGGCGGAGAGCAGTTCTTC
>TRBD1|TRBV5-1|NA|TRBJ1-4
CASGSGQGDEKLFF
TGCGCCAGCGGATCGGGACAGGGGGATGAAAAACTGTTTTTT
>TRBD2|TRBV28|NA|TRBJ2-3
CASSIRSGRGGTDTQYF
TGTGCCAGCAGTATTCGAAGTGGGAGGGGCGGCACAGATACGCAGTATTTT
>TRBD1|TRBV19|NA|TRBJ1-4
CASRSAGGNEKLFF
TGTGCCAGTAGGTCGGCAGGGGGAAATGAAAAACTGTTTTTT
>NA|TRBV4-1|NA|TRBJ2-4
CASSQERARGLAKNIQYF
TGCGCCAGCAGCCAAGAAAGGGCGCGGGGACTAGCCAAAAACATTCAGTACTTC
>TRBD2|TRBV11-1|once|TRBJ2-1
CASSLLGGLAGGRNEQFF
TGTGCCAGCAGCTTATTAGGGGGACTAGCGGGAGGGCGTAATGAGCAGTTCTTC
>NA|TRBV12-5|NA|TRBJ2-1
CASGLSPGREQFF
TGTGCTAGTGGTTTGTCCCCAGGGCGCGAGCAGTTCTTC
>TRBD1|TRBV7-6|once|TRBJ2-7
CASSPGTGLSYEQYF
TGTGCCAGCAGCCCCGGGACAGGGCTCTCCTACGAGCAGTACTTC
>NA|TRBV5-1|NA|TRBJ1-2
CASSLSGGHGYTF
TGCGCCAGCAGCTTGTCGGGGGGACATGGCTACACCTTC
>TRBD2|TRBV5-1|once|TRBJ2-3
CASSHSGTSNPDTQYF
TGCGCCAGCAGCCACTCCGGGACTAGCAATCCAGATACGCAGTATTTT
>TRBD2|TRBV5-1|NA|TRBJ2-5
CASSLAAGSQETQYF
TGCGCCAGCAGCTTGGCAGCGGGGAGTCAAGAGACCCAGTACTTC
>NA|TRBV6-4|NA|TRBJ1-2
CATFGGENRGDYGYTF
TGTGCCACTTTCGGGGGGGAGAACCGGGGGGACTATGGCTACACCTTC
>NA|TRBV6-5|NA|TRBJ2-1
CASSYSQGTDEQFF
TGTGCCAGCAGTTACTCACAGGGAACGGATGAGCAGTTCTTC
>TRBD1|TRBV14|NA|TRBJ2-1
CASSQRQGALNEQFF
TGTGCCAGCAGCCAACGACAGGGGGCTTTAAATGAGCAGTTCTTC
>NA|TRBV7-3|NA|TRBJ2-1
CASSLSRDSHNEQFF
TGTGCCAGCAGCTTAAGCCGGGACTCCCACAATGAGCAGTTCTTC
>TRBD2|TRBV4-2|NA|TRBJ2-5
CASSQDLAGGETQYF
TGTGCCAGCAGCCAAGATTTAGCGGGGGGGGAGACCCAGTACTTC
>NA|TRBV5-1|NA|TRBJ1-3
CASSLDGGAGNTIYF
TGCGCCAGCAGCTTGGACGGGGGGGCCGGAAACACCATATATTTT
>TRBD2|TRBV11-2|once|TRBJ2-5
CASSLALAGGETQYF
TGTGCCAGCAGCTTAGCACTAGCGGGAGGTGAGACCCAGTACTTC
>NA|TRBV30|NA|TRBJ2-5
CAWSKLEDGDQYF
TGTGCCTGGAGCAAACTAGAAGACGGGGACCAGTACTTC
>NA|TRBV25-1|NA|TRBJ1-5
CASSAGSFSNQPQHF
TGTGCCAGCAGTGCAGGGTCCTTTAGCAATCAGCCCCAGCATTTT
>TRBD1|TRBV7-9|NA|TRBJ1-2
CASSLSTGQGTGGYTF
TGTGCCAGCAGCTTAAGCACGGGACAGGGAACGGGTGGCTACACCTTC
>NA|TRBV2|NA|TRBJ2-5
CASSESQGLPKYF
TGTGCCAGCAGTGAGAGCCAGGGATTGCCCAAGTACTTC
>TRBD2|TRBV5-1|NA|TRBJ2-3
CASSLGPSGYSTDTQYF
TGCGCCAGCAGCTTGGGCCCTAGCGGGTATAGCACAGATACGCAGTATTTT
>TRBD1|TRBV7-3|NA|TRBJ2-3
CASSRDRGADTQYF
TGTGCCAGCAGCCGGGACAGGGGCGCAGATACGCAGTATTTT
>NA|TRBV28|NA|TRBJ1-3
CASSPQTGFGNTIYF
TGTGCCAGCAGTCCCCAGACAGGCTTTGGAAACACCATATATTTT
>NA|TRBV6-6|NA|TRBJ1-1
CASRERVGNTEAFF
TGTGCCAGCAGAGAACGGGTCGGCAACACTGAAGCTTTCTTT
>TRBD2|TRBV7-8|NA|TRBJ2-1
CASSIENPSGNEQFF
TGTGCCAGCAGCATTGAGAATCCTAGCGGCAATGAGCAGTTCTTC
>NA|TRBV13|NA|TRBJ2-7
CASSSWTRDSGYEQYF
TGTGCCAGCAGCTCCTGGACCCGTGACAGTGGCTACGAGCAGTACTTC
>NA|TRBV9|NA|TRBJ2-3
CASSPWVAEYTDTQYF
TGTGCCAGCAGCCCTTGGGTAGCGGAGTACACAGATACGCAGTATTTT
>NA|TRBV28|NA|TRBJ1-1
CASSLWEGNTEAFF
TGTGCCAGCAGTTTATGGGAGGGGAACACTGAAGCTTTCTTT
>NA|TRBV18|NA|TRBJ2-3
CASSPIGGHNTDTQYF
TGTGCCAGCTCACCAATTGGGGGCCATAACACAGATACGCAGTATTTT
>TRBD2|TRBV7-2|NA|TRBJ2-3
CASSSGLASDTQYF
TGTGCCAGCAGCTCCGGACTAGCCTCGGATACGCAGTATTTT